The 12 T cell receptor beta chains below come from one sample, sequenced in a study of response to subunit inactivated influenza vaccine. TCRdb passed the RT-PCR reads through MiXCR, listing each CDR3 protein once. Of some 850,000 distinct CDR3 sequences in the sample, approximately 17% were seen once. Sequencing was performed on PBMCs from blood, taken more than 4 days after vaccination. The receptors originated from a man between 50 and 59 years old who received an inactivated influenza vaccine.

This sequence joins TRBV24-1 and TRBJ2-1; 10 positions match TRBD1. The CDR3 length is 15 residues. Trimming cost V 3 bases and J 7 bases; bases outside gene matches: 5. CDR1 is KGHDR, CDR2 SFDVKD, per germline. This CDR3 reads CATSDGTGVRNEQFF. In DNA, the CDR3 is TGTGCCACCAGTGATGGGACAGGGGTGAGGAATGAGCAGTTCTTC.

This clonotype has more than one count but fewer than ten. The CDR3 DNA is TGTGCCAGCAGCTTAGAGTTTAGGGTCTCGTCCTACGAGCAGTACTTC. Amino acids: CASSLEFRVSSYEQYF. The gene calls are TRBV7-2 and TRBJ2-7; unclear D gene. Trimming cost V 1 base and J 1 base, with 14 bases left between them. The CDR3 is 16 residues long. Germline values: CDR1 SGHTA, CDR2 FQGNSA.

The gene calls are TRBV30 and TRBJ2-3; 10 bases match TRBD1. The germline gives CDR1 GTSNPN, CDR2 SVGIG (reference sequence). Unmatched junction bases numbered 6, after V lost 6 bases and J lost 3 bases. This CDR3 is built from 14 residues. The CDR3 spells CACLDRGMTDTQYF. In DNA, the CDR3 is TGTGCCTGTCTGGACAGGGGGATGACAGATACGCAGTATTTT.

Ten or more counts support this clonotype. This chain links TRBV5-1 with TRBJ2-1; D might be TRBD1 (8 bases). There are 21 residues in the CDR3. V lost 1 base and J lost 7, with 33 bases in between. Germline assignment: CDR1 SGHRS and CDR2 YFSETQ. The CDR3 is CASSLSSLTGDGEGRLNEQFF. The CDR3 nucleotides read TGCGCCAGCAGCTTGTCCTCCTTGACAGGGGACGGGGAGGGCCGTCTGAATGAGCAGTTCTTC.

This clonotype was seen a handful of times. The chain couples TRBV4-3 to TRBJ2-7, with 8 bases identical to TRBD1. Unmatched junction bases numbered 10, after V lost 3 bases and J lost 6 bases. Germline V gene sequence: CDR1 LGHNA, CDR2 YSLEER. The CDR3 spans 15 residues. This chain's CDR3 is CASSQRTGTGGEQYF. The CDR3 DNA reads as TGCGCCAGCAGCCAGAGGACAGGAACAGGGGGCGAGCAGTACTTC.

This clonotype showed up just a few times. V gene TRBV5-1 combines with J gene TRBJ1-6; 9 nucleotides line up with TRBD1. Germline trimming cut 0 bases from V and 9 bases from J; bases unmatched to any gene: 7. The CDR3 totals 16 residues. Germline V CDR1 and CDR2: SGHRS, YFSETQ. CDR3: CASSLDWTGVGSPLHF. The CDR3, as DNA: TGCGCCAGCAGCTTGGACTGGACAGGGGTAGGTTCACCCCTCCACTTT.

This clonotype was recorded a few times. This rearrangement joins TRBV6-2 or TRBV6-3 to TRBJ1-2; no definite D call. This CDR3 region has 13 residues. CDR1 is MNHEY, CDR2 SVGEGT, per germline. V shed 8 bases and J shed 1 base, with 11 bases lying between them. The CDR3 sequence is CASRPRSNYGYTF. In nucleotides, the CDR3 is TGTGCCAGCCGACCCCGGAGTAACTATGGCTACACCTTC.

This clonotype turned up a few times. The chain joins TRBV6-2 or TRBV6-3 to TRBJ2-7; the D is unclear. The germline V gene encodes CDR1 MNHEY and CDR2 SVGEGT. V lost 6 bases to trimming and J lost 0 bases, with 12 bases between them. The CDR3 runs 14 residues. CDR3 nucleotides: TGTGCCAGCAGACTCGCCCAAAGCTCCTACGAGCAGTACTTC. This encodes CASRLAQSSYEQYF.

This clonotype has more than one count but fewer than ten. This chain joins TRBV7-2 and TRBJ1-1; D might be TRBD1 (5 bases). The germline gives CDR1 SGHTA, CDR2 FQGNSA. The CDR3 runs to 14 residues. The V and J ends lost 5 bases and 4 bases respectively, with 14 bases between them. CDR3 nucleotide sequence: TGTGCCAGCAGCCTGAAACCAGGGCCCACTGAAGCTTTCTTT. Its translation: CASSLKPGPTEAFF.

This clonotype was counted a single time. The V gene is TRBV11-2, the J gene TRBJ2-1; D is unresolved. Germline assignment: CDR1 SGHAT and CDR2 FQNNGV. V was pared by 5 bases and J by 6 bases, with 11 bases between. The CDR3 is made up of 13 amino acids. CDR3 nucleotide sequence: TGTGCCAGCAGCGGTTACATACGCAATGAGCAGTTCTTC. Residues: CASSGYIRNEQFF.

The sample holds one count of this clonotype. The chain recombines TRBV11-1 with TRBJ2-7; 13 bases fit TRBD2. The ends lost 5 bases at V and 0 bases at J; junction bases unmatched: 7. The germline CDR1 and CDR2 sequences are SGHAT and FQDESV (reference sequence). This CDR3 contains 17 residues. DNA for the CDR3: TGTGCCAGCAGCCGTTGGGGGACTAGCGGGATCTCCTACGAGCAGTACTTC. The encoded protein is CASSRWGTSGISYEQYF.

The chain has TRBV4-1 and TRBJ2-4, with D possibly being TRBD2 (5 bases). There are 17 residues in the CDR3. V was cut by 1 base and J by 0 bases, with 13 bases left in between. CDR1 and CDR2 from the germline V gene are MGHRA and YSYEKL. The CDR3 nucleotides read TGCGCCAGCAGCCAAGTTCAAGGAGCGGTAGCCAAAAACATTCAGTACTTC. It specifies CASSQVQGAVAKNIQYF.